This TCR beta chain was captured by sequencing in a study of T cells in Graves' hyperthyroidism and ophthalmopathy. Broader study findings: Expanded thyroid clonotypes (above 0.001) were mostly also found in blood. Ophthalmopathy could be told apart from stable hyperthyroidism with a 13 V-J model.

The CDR3 length is 12 residues. CDR1 is LNHDA and CDR2 is SQIVND in the germline V gene (reference sequence). Trimming stripped 6 bases from V and 7 bases from J, with 10 bases between. There were TCR beta CDR3 regions amplified from RNA transcripts. Using the HTBI primer set, a first-round RT-PCR was run on the TCR CDR3. TCRdb used MiXCR to reprocess the multiplex PCR reads, holding one entry per CDR3 protein. Of roughly 740,000 distinct CDR3 sequences detected, roughly 15% appear once; the ten largest clones hold approximately 8.4%. An absence of ophthalmopathy progression within 18 months meant stable Graves' hyperthyroidism. Diagnoses rested on clinical symptoms, serum thyroxine and TRAb, thyroid ultrasound and orbital computed tomography. This clonotype was seen a few times. Its antigen is as yet unknown.

The sample consisted of blood. The chain carries TRBV19 and TRBJ1-5, with D possibly matching TRBD1 (6 bases). The TCR comes from a man between 18 and 29 years old with Graves' hyperthyroidism. Here the CDR3 DNA reads TGTGCCAGTAGCCAAACAGGGCAGCCCCAGCATTTT. This gives the protein CASSQTGQPQHF.